The clone carrying this T cell receptor beta chain was observed a handful of times. This specimen belongs to a study of T and B cells in COVID-19 patients. TRB rearrangements were amplified by multiplex PCR with BIOMED2 TRB-A/B primers. TCRdb processed the multiplex PCR reads anew with MiXCR; each CDR3 protein has one entry. In the table there are about 8,400 distinct CDR3 sequences, about a quarter of which are singletons. CDR3 length: 13 residues. Trimming left V 5 bases short and J 5 bases short, with 15 bases between. Germline CDR1 and CDR2: DFQATT and SNEGSKA (reference sequence). TRB was amplified from around 250-500 ng of blood genomic DNA.

Sequencing was performed on blood. The chain links TRBV20-1 to TRBJ1-2, with D uncertain. The clonotype was recovered from a human donor who had recovered from COVID-19. This CDR3 is CSAPLDGLYGYTF. In DNA, the CDR3 is TGCAGTGCTCCCCTCGACGGATTGTATGGCTACACCTTC.